This T cell receptor (beta chain) emerged from a study of blood T cell repertoires in COVID-19. Study summary: From T cells, B-cell-depleted T cells, or PBMCs came the material, which was cDNA or gDNA.

Libraries were prepared by immunoSEQ multiplex PCR; TCRdb keeps only in-frame clonotypes and omits some of them. This sample has around 230,000 clones, with about nine tenths found just once. The length of the CDR3 is 14 residues. The germline CDR1 and CDR2 sequences are LGHNA and YSLEER. V lost 4 bases and J lost 2, with 9 bases in between. The rearrangement joins TRBV4-3 to TRBJ1-5; no definite D call. This TCR derives from a man younger than 40 who had recovered from COVID-19. Sequencing was done on a sample of peripheral blood. Written as DNA, the CDR3 is TGCGCCAGCAGCCCTGAGAGGGGCAATCAGCCCCAGCATTTT. This codes for CASSPERGNQPQHF.